These T cell receptor beta chains were read from a single sample in a study of blood T cell repertoires in COVID-19. Assay used: immunoSEQ multiplex PCR; TCRdb lists only in-frame clones, some missing. Counted here are about 300,000 clones, more than 75% occurring once; the ten biggest clones make up approximately 1.5%. Sequencing used peripheral blood. The receptor set was obtained from a woman aged 45-65 years with acute or convalescent COVID-19. Both conserved end residues are part of each CDR3. The D gene is left open where the match is weak.

j_call | d_call | v_call | cdr3_nt | cdr3_aa
TRBJ2-5 | . | TRBV29-1 | TGCAGCGTGGGCCCTAGTGGGTTTCTAGAGACCCAGTACTTC | CSVGPSGFLETQYF
TRBJ2-7 | . | TRBV5-1 | TGCGCCAGCAGCACTAGCTCCTACGAGCAGTACTTC | CASSTSSYEQYF
TRBJ1-5 | . | TRBV7-9 | TGTGCCAGCAGGCCTGACAGTAGCAATCAGCCCCAGCATTTT | CASRPDSSNQPQHF
TRBJ1-6 | . | TRBV7-9 | TGTGCCAGCAGCCAAGAAAACGGTTCACCCCTCCACTTT | CASSQENGSPLHF
TRBJ1-1 | . | TRBV15 | TGTGCCACCAGCAGAGGACACCCGAACACTGAAGCTTTCTTT | CATSRGHPNTEAFF
TRBJ1-2 | . | TRBV28 | TGTGCCAGCAGCCAGGGCGGTTACACCTTC | CASSQGGYTF
TRBJ2-1 | . | TRBV10-3 | TGTGCCATCAGTACACCAGGGGCGCGCGGGAGTGGCACCTACAATGAGCAGTTCTTC | CAISTPGARGSGTYNEQFF
TRBJ2-7 | TRBD1 | TRBV2 | TGTGCCAGCACCCTCGACAGGGAGTACGAGCAGTACTTC | CASTLDREYEQYF
TRBJ2-3 | TRBD2 | TRBV5-6 | TGTGCCAGCAGCTTGGGTTGGGGAGCGGGAGTGGGGAGCACAGATACGCAGTATTTT | CASSLGWGAGVGSTDTQYF
TRBJ2-7 | TRBD1 | TRBV6-2/TRBV6-3 | TGTGCCAGCAGTCTTGGGACAGGGACCTACGAGCAGTACTTC | CASSLGTGTYEQYF